These 21 T cell receptor beta chains share one sample of origin, sequenced in a study of cytotoxic CD8 clonotypes in ibrutinib-treated CLL. Produced via immunoSEQ multiplex PCR; TCRdb's table is partial and in-frame only. The sample contains some 150,000 clones, about 80% of which appear only once. Sequencing used PBMCs, obtained after 12 months of ibrutinib treatment. Source of these receptors: a human donor with chronic lymphocytic leukemia.

The chain combines TRBV19 with TRBJ1-3; the D is unclear. The CDR3 is made up of 15 amino acids. V was trimmed by 7 bases and J by 7 bases, leaving 20 bases between them. Germline CDR1 and CDR2: LNHDA and SQIVND (reference sequence). As DNA, the CDR3 is TGTGCCAGTACCCCTCCGGGCCGGATTTCGAACACCATATATTTT. Translating it yields CASTPPGRISNTIYF.

Regarding this clone: The identical CDR3 is also encoded by other nucleotide sequences in the sample. The CDR3 DNA is TGCGCCAGCAGCCAAGTCGGCTCAAGCGCCCGCTCCTACGAGCAGTACTTC. Translation gives CASSQVGSSARSYEQYF. V gene TRBV4-3 combines with J gene TRBJ2-7; D gene uncertain. CDR1 and CDR2 (germline): LGHNA, YSLEER. V shed 1 base and J shed 0 bases, with 16 bases lying between them. This CDR3 spans 17 amino acids.

This clone was counted once. The chain has TRBV11-3 and TRBJ2-1; 11 bases are a match to TRBD2. The germline V gene has CDR1 SGHNT and CDR2 YENEEA. Losses at the gene ends were 5 bases for V and 4 bases for J; bases not matched to a gene: 4. The CDR3 is made up of 15 amino acids. CDR3 amino acids: CASSLTSGDYNEQFF. CDR3 bases: TGTGCCAGCAGCCTGACTAGCGGGGATTACAATGAGCAGTTCTTC.

The chain combines TRBV5-6 with TRBJ1-3; D is unclear. Germline values: CDR1 SGHDT, CDR2 YYEEEE. Between the trimmed V and J ends, which lost 4 bases and 4 bases, there was a span of 21 bases. The CDR3 contains 17 residues. The CDR3, as DNA: TGTGCCAGCAGCCAGGACCCGCTCTTAACATCAGGAAACACCATATATTTT. Protein sequence: CASSQDPLLTSGNTIYF.

This chain joins TRBV18 and TRBJ1-2, with D perhaps TRBD1 (5 bases). V was pared by 3 bases and J by 0 bases, with 11 bases between. The length of the CDR3 is 15 residues. CDR1 and CDR2 (germline): KGHSH, LQKENI. CDR3 nucleotide sequence: TGTGCCAGCTCACCGGGACGTACCGCTAACTATGGCTACACCTTC. It yields the protein CASSPGRTANYGYTF.

The rearrangement joins TRBV2 to TRBJ2-7; 10 bases map to TRBD2. This CDR3 region has 15 residues. Germline V CDR1 and CDR2: SNHLY, FYNNEI. After removal of 7 bases from V and 0 bases from J, the junction contained 6 bases not matched to a gene. DNA for the CDR3: TGTGCCAGCATAACTAGCGGGACGAGCTCCTACGAGCAGTACTTC. This translates into CASITSGTSSYEQYF. Drawing the rest from reference TRBV2 and TRBJ2-7, the complete variable domain is EPEVTQTPSHQVTQMGQEVILRCVPISNHLYFYWYRQILGQKVEFLVSFYNNEISEKSEIFDDQFSVERPDGSNFTLKIRSTKLEDSAMYFCASITSGTSSYEQYFGPGTRLTVT.

The V gene is TRBV5-1, the J gene TRBJ1-1; D remains unclear. Germline assignment: CDR1 SGHRS and CDR2 YFSETQ. Between the trimmed V and J ends, which lost 0 bases and 7 bases, there was a span of 10 bases. CDR3 length: 13 residues. The CDR3 sequence: CASSLGVGGEAFF. The CDR3 coding sequence is TGCGCCAGCAGCTTGGGGGTAGGCGGTGAAGCTTTCTTT.

The CDR3 loop is CASSHRLTGVSNQPQHF. The DNA of the CDR3 is TGCGCCAGCAGCCACCGCTTGACAGGGGTTAGCAATCAGCCCCAGCATTTT. The chain is built from TRBV4-1 and TRBJ1-5, with 8 bases lining up with TRBD1. The CDR3 is 17 residues long. Per germline, CDR1 MGHRA and CDR2 YSYEKL. V trimming: 3 bases; J trimming: 0 bases; junction bases outside the gene matches: 7.

This chain links TRBV9 with TRBJ2-2, with 7 positions matching TRBD2. Trimming cost V 0 bases and J 4 bases; bases outside gene matches: 3. This CDR3 comprises 15 residues. CDR1 is SGDLS, CDR2 YYNGEE, per germline. The CDR3, as DNA: TGTGCCAGCAGCGTAGGGGCTAGCGGCACCGGGGAGCTGTTTTTT. Protein product: CASSVGASGTGELFF.

This chain joins TRBV28 and TRBJ2-7; D might be TRBD1 or TRBD2, each matching 5 bases. CDR1 MDHEN and CDR2 SYDVKM come from the germline V gene. The CDR3 loop spans 16 amino acids. V dropped 1 base and J dropped 2 bases, with 15 bases sitting between them. The CDR3 region has the DNA TGTGCCAGCAGTTTATTGTTGGGGACGGCAACCTACGAGCAGTACTTC. This encodes CASSLLLGTATYEQYF.

This clone was observed a single time. The gene calls are TRBV19 and TRBJ1-4; perhaps TRBD1 as D (6 bases). Per germline, CDR1 LNHDA and CDR2 SQIVND (reference sequence). Trimming removed 3 bases from V and 6 bases from J, with 14 bases in between. The CDR3 contains 15 residues. The CDR3 bases are TGTGCCAGTAGTATTCGGGGGGCCTGGGATGAAAAACTGTTTTTT. This gives the protein CASSIRGAWDEKLFF. Drawing the rest from reference TRBV19 and TRBJ1-4, the complete variable domain is DGGITQSPKYLFRKEGQNVTLSCEQNLNHDAMYWYRQDPGQGLRLIYYSQIVNDFQKGDIAEGYSVSREKKESFPLTVTSAQKNPTAFYLCASSIRGAWDEKLFFGSGTQLSVL.

The rearrangement links TRBV7-2 to TRBJ1-2; D not certain. The CDR3 loop spans 14 amino acids. Germline CDR1 and CDR2: SGHTA and FQGNSA. V was clipped by 2 bases and J by 7 bases, with 14 bases between them. The CDR3 bases are TGTGCCAGCAGCTTAATACCGGGAGAGGGTGGCTACACCTTC. This translates into CASSLIPGEGGYTF. The complete variable domain, with remaining parts taken from reference TRBV7-2 and TRBJ1-2, reads GAGVSQSPSNKVTEKGKDVELRCDPISGHTALYWYRQSLGQGLEFLIYFQGNSAPDKSGLPSDRFSAERTGGSVSTLTIQRTQQEDSAVYLCASSLIPGEGGYTFGSGTRLTVV.

The chain combines TRBV6-5 with TRBJ1-2, with TRBD1 as a possible D gene (5 bases). Germline assignment: CDR1 MNHEY and CDR2 SVGAGI. The CDR3 runs to 15 residues. V lost 8 bases and J lost 1, with 17 bases in between. CDR3 loop: CASGGEFGNNYGYTF. The CDR3 DNA reads TGTGCCAGCGGGGGGGAGTTTGGGAATAACTATGGCTACACCTTC.

In DNA, the CDR3 is TGTGCCAGCTCACCACCCTCTAAGACCTACGAGCAGTACTTC. It is translated as CASSPPSKTYEQYF. The chain is built from TRBV18 and TRBJ2-7; D not certain. The CDR3 is 14 residues long. The ends were cut back, 0 bases at V and 2 bases at J, with 8 bases in the middle. CDR1 and CDR2 from the germline V gene are KGHSH and LQKENI.

V gene TRBV5-6 combines with J gene TRBJ1-6, with 11 bases aligning to TRBD1. Germline V gene lookup returns CDR1 SGHDT and CDR2 YYEEEE. Trimming removed 4 bases from V and 9 bases from J; junction bases left unmatched: 6. This CDR3 contains 15 residues. The chain's CDR3 is CASSPGTGGPSPLHF. CDR3 DNA sequence: TGTGCCAGCAGCCCAGGGACAGGGGGACCTTCACCCCTCCACTTT.

Concerning this clone itself: The identical CDR3 is also encoded by other nucleotide sequences in the sample. The V and J genes are TRBV10-3 and TRBJ1-1; 7 nucleotides line up with TRBD1. The V gene end was trimmed by 6 bases and the J gene end by 2 bases; junction bases not matched to a gene: 3. Germline CDR1 reads ENHRY; CDR2 reads SYGVKD. This CDR3 is 13 amino acids long. In nucleotides, the CDR3 is TGTGCCATCAGCCGACAGGGAAACACTGAAGCTTTCTTT. Translated: CAISRQGNTEAFF.

The CDR3: CASSTDRAEQYF. Written as DNA, the CDR3 is TGTGCCAGCTCGACAGACAGGGCTGAGCAGTACTTC. This rearrangement joins TRBV18 to TRBJ2-7; 7 bases agree with TRBD1. V lost 6 bases, J lost 7 bases, and 6 bases stayed unmatched. Germline lookup yields CDR1 KGHSH and CDR2 LQKENI. The CDR3 is made up of 12 amino acids.

The rearrangement uses TRBV7-3 and TRBJ2-1, with a weak D call TRBD2 (6 bases). Trimming pared 3 bases from V and 8 bases from J, leaving 8 bases between. The CDR3 contains 12 residues. CDR1 is SGHTA and CDR2 is FQGTGA in the germline V gene. The CDR3 reads CASSLGLYEQFF. The CDR3 region has the DNA TGTGCCAGCAGCTTGGGACTCTATGAGCAGTTCTTC.

The V call is TRBV10-3, the J call TRBJ2-2, with D hard to call. CDR3 size: 12 residues. Per germline, CDR1 ENHRY and CDR2 SYGVKD. Trimming took off 4 bases at V and 5 bases at J, with 5 bases between the two ends. Written as DNA, the CDR3 is TGTGCCATCAGTGCCTTAACCGGGGAGCTGTTTTTT. This codes for CAISALTGELFF.

The V and J genes are TRBV4-3 and TRBJ1-4, with TRBD1 as a possible D gene (6 bases). Germline V gene sequence: CDR1 LGHNA, CDR2 YSLEER. This CDR3 spans 17 amino acids. Trimming left V 1 base short and J 3 bases short, with 15 bases between. Here the CDR3 DNA reads TGCGCCAGCAGCCAAGGACAGGCCAAACCTTCTAATGAAAAACTGTTTTTT. Translation: CASSQGQAKPSNEKLFF.

This chain joins TRBV7-2 and TRBJ1-2; possibly TRBD1 for D (5 bases). Trimming left V 3 bases short and J 2 bases short, with 10 bases between. The CDR3 is 14 amino acids. Germline CDR1 and CDR2: SGHTA and FQGNSA. CDR3 amino acids: CASSLGRGNYGYTF. As DNA, the CDR3 is TGTGCCAGCAGCTTGGGGCGGGGGAACTATGGCTACACCTTC.